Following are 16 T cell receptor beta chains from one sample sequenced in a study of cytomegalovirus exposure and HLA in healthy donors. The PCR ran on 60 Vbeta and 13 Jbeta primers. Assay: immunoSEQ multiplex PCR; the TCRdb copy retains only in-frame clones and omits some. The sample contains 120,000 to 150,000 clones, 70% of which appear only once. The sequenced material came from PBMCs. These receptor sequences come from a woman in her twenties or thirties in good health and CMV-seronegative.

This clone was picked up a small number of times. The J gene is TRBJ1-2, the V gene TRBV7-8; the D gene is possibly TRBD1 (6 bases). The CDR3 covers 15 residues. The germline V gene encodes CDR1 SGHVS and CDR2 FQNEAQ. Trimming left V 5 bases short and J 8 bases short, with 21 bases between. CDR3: CASSPITAQGYGYTF. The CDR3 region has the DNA TGTGCCAGCAGCCCAATAACCGCTCAGGGGTACGGCTACACCTTC.

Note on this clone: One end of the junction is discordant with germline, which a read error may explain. This CDR3 is CASSRTGSGNTTYF. The DNA of the CDR3 is TGTGCCAGCAGTCGGACAGGGTCTGGAAACACCACATATTTT. The chain uses TRBV28 and TRBJ1-3, with TRBD1 matching over 8 bases. Looked up from germline, CDR1 is MDHEN and CDR2 is SYDVKM. CDR3 size: 14 residues.

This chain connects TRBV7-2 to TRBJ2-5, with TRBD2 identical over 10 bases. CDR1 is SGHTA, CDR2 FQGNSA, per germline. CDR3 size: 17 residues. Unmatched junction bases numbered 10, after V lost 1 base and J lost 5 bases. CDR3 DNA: TGTGCCAGCAGCTTAGTAGGGACTAGCGCTACCCAGGAGACCCAGTACTTC. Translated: CASSLVGTSATQETQYF. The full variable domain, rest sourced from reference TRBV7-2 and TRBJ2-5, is GAGVSQSPSNKVTEKGKDVELRCDPISGHTALYWYRQSLGQGLEFLIYFQGNSAPDKSGLPSDRFSAERTGGSVSTLTIQRTQQEDSAVYLCASSLVGTSATQETQYFGPGTRLLVL.

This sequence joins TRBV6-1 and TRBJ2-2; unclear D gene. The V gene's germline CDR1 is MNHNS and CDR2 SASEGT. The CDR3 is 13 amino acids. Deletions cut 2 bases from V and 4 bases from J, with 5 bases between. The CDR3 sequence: CASSETGTGELFF. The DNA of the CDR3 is TGTGCCAGCAGTGAAACTGGCACCGGGGAGCTGTTTTTT.

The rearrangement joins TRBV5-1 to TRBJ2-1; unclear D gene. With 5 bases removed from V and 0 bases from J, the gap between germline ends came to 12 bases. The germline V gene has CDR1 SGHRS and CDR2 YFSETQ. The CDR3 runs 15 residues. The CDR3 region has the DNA TGCGCCAGCAGTCCCGGTCGAAGCTCCTACAATGAGCAGTTCTTC. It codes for CASSPGRSSYNEQFF.

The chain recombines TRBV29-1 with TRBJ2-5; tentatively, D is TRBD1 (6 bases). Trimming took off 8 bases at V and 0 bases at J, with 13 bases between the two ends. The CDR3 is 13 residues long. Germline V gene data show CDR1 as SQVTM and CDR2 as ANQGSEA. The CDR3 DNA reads TGCAGCTCCGAGGGGACAAACCAAGAGACCCAGTACTTC. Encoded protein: CSSEGTNQETQYF.

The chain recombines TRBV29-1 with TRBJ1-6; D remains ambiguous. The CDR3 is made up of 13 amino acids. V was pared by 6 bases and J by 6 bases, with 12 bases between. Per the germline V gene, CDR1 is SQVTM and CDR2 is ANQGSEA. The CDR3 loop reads CSVTTGSNSPLHF. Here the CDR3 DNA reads TGCAGCGTCACGACGGGAAGTAATTCACCCCTCCACTTT.

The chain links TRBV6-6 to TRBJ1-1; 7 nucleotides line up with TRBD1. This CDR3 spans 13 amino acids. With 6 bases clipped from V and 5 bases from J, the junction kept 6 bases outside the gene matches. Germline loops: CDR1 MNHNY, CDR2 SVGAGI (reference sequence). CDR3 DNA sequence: TGTGCCAGCAGACTACAGGGGTTGACTGAAGCTTTCTTT. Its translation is CASRLQGLTEAFF.

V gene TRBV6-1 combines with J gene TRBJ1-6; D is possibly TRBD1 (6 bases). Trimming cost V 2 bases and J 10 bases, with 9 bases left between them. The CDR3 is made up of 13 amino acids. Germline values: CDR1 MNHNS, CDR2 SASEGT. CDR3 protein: CASSEYRVSPLHF. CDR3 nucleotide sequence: TGTGCCAGCAGTGAATACAGGGTATCACCCCTCCACTTT.

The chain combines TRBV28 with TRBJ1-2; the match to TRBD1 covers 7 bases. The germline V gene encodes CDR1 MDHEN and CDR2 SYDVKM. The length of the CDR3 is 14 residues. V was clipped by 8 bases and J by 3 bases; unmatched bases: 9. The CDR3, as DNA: TGTGCCAGCCGGGAGGGGGCGCGGTACTATGGCTACACCTTC. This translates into CASREGARYYGYTF.

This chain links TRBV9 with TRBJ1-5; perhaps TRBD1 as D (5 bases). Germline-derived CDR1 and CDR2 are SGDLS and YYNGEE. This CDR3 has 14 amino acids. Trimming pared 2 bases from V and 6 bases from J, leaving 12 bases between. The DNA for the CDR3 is TGTGCCAGCAGCGTCGGGGGGGGAGCTCAGCCCCAGCATTTT. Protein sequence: CASSVGGGAQPQHF.

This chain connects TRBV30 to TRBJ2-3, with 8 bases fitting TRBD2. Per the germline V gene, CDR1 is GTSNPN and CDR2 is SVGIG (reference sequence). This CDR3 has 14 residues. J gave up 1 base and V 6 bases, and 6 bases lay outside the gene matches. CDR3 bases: TGTGCCTGTGGGCGGCGGGGGGGCACAGATACGCAGTATTTT. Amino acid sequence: CACGRRGGTDTQYF.

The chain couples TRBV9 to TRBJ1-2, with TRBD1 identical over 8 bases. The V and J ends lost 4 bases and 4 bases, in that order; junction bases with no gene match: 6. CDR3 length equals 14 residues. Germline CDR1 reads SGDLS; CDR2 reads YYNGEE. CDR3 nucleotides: TGTGCCAGCAGCCAAAGTGGACAGGGCTATGGCTACACCTTC. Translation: CASSQSGQGYGYTF.

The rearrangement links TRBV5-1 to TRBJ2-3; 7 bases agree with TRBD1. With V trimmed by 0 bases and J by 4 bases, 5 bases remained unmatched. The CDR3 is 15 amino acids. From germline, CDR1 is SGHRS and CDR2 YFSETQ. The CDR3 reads CASSLEGASADTQYF. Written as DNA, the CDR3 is TGCGCCAGCAGCTTGGAGGGGGCGAGTGCAGATACGCAGTATTTT.

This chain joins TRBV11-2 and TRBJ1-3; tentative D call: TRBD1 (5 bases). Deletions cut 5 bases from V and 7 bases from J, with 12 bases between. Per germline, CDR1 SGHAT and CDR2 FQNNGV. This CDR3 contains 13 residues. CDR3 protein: CASSQSPGNTIYF. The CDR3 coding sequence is TGTGCCAGCAGCCAAAGCCCAGGGAACACCATATATTTT.

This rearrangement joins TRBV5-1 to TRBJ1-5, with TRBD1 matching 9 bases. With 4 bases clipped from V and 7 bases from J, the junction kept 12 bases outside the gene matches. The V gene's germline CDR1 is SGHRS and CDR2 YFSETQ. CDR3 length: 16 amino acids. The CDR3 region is CASSDGTGQGLQPQHF. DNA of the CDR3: TGCGCCAGCAGCGACGGAACGGGACAGGGTTTGCAGCCCCAGCATTTT.